One and the same sample provided the 21 T cell receptor beta chains below, sequenced in a study of cytomegalovirus exposure and HLA in healthy donors. Use of 60 Vbeta and 13 Jbeta primers characterized the PCR. Using immunoSEQ multiplex PCR, the repertoire was profiled, and TCRdb retains in-frame clones only, with some absent. The sample includes about 140,000 clones, around 79% of them seen just once. The sequencing input was PBMCs. The source of these receptors is a male donor in good health and CMV-seronegative.

This clone appeared once. DNA for the CDR3: TGTGCCAGCAGCCCAGGGTCAGTGGAGACCCAGTACTTC. Amino acids: CASSPGSVETQYF. The chain combines TRBV11-2 with TRBJ2-5; D possibly corresponds to TRBD1 (5 bases). The germline CDR1 and CDR2 sequences are SGHAT and FQNNGV. The CDR3 loop spans 13 amino acids. Trimming cost V 5 bases and J 5 bases, with 12 bases left between them. The full variable domain, rest sourced from reference TRBV11-2 and TRBJ2-5, is EAGVAQSPRYKIIEKRQSVAFWCNPISGHATLYWYQQILGQGPKLLIQFQNNGVVDDSQLPKDRFSAERLKGVDSTLKIQPAKLEDSAVYLCASSPGSVETQYFGPGTRLLVL.

This clone turned up a few times. The gene calls are TRBV18 and TRBJ1-5; D perhaps matches TRBD1 (5 bases). CDR3 length: 17 residues. Between the trimmed V and J ends, which lost 4 bases and 0 bases, there was a span of 16 bases. Germline CDR1 KGHSH, CDR2 LQKENI. CDR3 amino acids: CASSLGHDRYSNQPQHF. The CDR3 DNA follows: TGTGCCAGCTCACTTGGACATGACCGTTATAGCAATCAGCCCCAGCATTTT.

V is TRBV27 and J is TRBJ1-5, with a possible D match to TRBD1 (6 bases). V lost 4 bases to trimming and J lost 1 base, with 14 bases between them. CDR1 and CDR2 from the germline V gene are MNHEY and SMNVEV (reference sequence). The CDR3 extends over 16 amino acids. CDR3 sequence: CASSSYSQGSNQPQHF. CDR3 coding DNA: TGTGCCAGCAGTTCCTATTCTCAGGGGAGCAATCAGCCCCAGCATTTT.

Points on this clone: One end of the junction varies from germline; a read error may be responsible. The chain links TRBV10-2 to TRBJ2-4, with a weak D call TRBD2 (6 bases). Germline V lookup: CDR1 WSHSY, CDR2 SAAADI. The CDR3 covers 14 residues. CDR3 region: CASSERGTENSQYF. The CDR3 DNA follows: TGCGCCAGCAGTGAGCGCGGGACGGAAAACAGTCAGTACTTC.

This clone was found once. The J gene is TRBJ2-5, the V gene TRBV18; TRBD1 matches at 10 bases. J was trimmed by 5 bases and V by 1 base; bases with no gene match: 7. The length of the CDR3 is 16 residues. Germline-derived CDR1 and CDR2 are KGHSH and LQKENI. The CDR3 DNA is TGTGCCAGCTCACCACAGACAGGGGGCCTAGGGGAGACCCAGTACTTC. It is translated as CASSPQTGGLGETQYF.

This clone was observed a single time. This sequence joins TRBV7-6 and TRBJ2-1; 7 positions agree with TRBD2. Germline V gene data show CDR1 as SGHVS and CDR2 as FNYEAQ. The CDR3 consists of 17 residues. Trimming at V came to 2 bases and at J to 1 base, leaving 8 bases not matched to a gene. The CDR3 spells CASSLSGGWGSYNEQFF. The CDR3, as DNA: TGTGCCAGCAGCTTATCGGGGGGATGGGGTTCCTACAATGAGCAGTTCTTC.

This clone was seen a few times. The gene calls are TRBV5-1 and TRBJ1-2, with TRBD1 identical over 8 bases. Germline CDR1 SGHRS, CDR2 YFSETQ. The V segment lost 5 bases and the J segment 8 bases; nucleotides outside the gene matches: 8. This CDR3 region has 13 residues. The CDR3 DNA is TGCGCCAGCAGGAAAGGGACAGGAGGGGGCTACACCTTC. It translates to CASRKGTGGGYTF.

CDR3 region: CASRAVLSTDTQYF. CDR3 bases: TGTGCCAGCAGGGCGGTCCTTAGCACAGATACGCAGTATTTT. The chain combines TRBV2 with TRBJ2-3, with D unresolved. The V and J ends lost 6 bases and 0 bases respectively, with 10 bases between them. CDR1 SNHLY and CDR2 FYNNEI come from the germline V gene. The CDR3 is 14 residues long.

The chain employs TRBV7-2 and TRBJ2-5; D is ambiguous. The CDR3 runs to 14 residues. The V end was cut by 0 bases, the J end by 2 bases, with 7 bases between. Germline CDR1 SGHTA, CDR2 FQGNSA. CDR3 nucleotides: TGTGCCAGCAGCTTAGCGTGGGCGCAAGAGACCCAGTACTTC. It encodes CASSLAWAQETQYF.

This clone was counted once. The chain employs TRBV5-1 and TRBJ2-1, with D perhaps matching TRBD1 (7 bases). Per germline, CDR1 SGHRS and CDR2 YFSETQ. V dropped 4 bases and J dropped 9 bases, with 20 bases sitting between them. The CDR3 has 15 amino acids. CDR3 loop: CASSPGAGGNREQFF. CDR3 DNA sequence: TGCGCCAGCAGCCCGGGAGCAGGGGGGAATCGTGAGCAGTTCTTC. Together with reference TRBV5-1 and TRBJ2-1, the CDR3 gives the full variable domain: KAGVTQTPRYLIKTRGQQVTLSCSPISGHRSVSWYQQTPGQGLQFLFEYFSETQRNKGNFPGRFSGRQFSNSRSEMNVSTLELGDSALYLCASSPGAGGNREQFFGPGTRLTVL.

The chain is built from TRBV27 and TRBJ2-7, with D perhaps matching TRBD1 (5 bases). V was pared by 6 bases and J by 3 bases, with 18 bases between. The CDR3 consists of 15 residues. Germline V gene lookup returns CDR1 MNHEY and CDR2 SMNVEV (reference sequence). CDR3 DNA sequence: TGTGCCAGCAGATGGGCGACAGAAGGTTACTACGAGCAGTACTTC. Its translation is CASRWATEGYYEQYF.

This clone has just one count. This chain uses TRBV18 with TRBJ2-5, with D tentatively TRBD1 (6 bases). This CDR3 has 14 residues. Germline values: CDR1 KGHSH, CDR2 LQKENI. V was shortened by 2 bases and J by 7 bases, with 14 bases between the two germline ends. This CDR3 reads CASSPLDRNPTQYF. The CDR3 bases are TGTGCCAGCTCACCATTAGACAGGAACCCGACCCAGTACTTC.

The V gene is TRBV18, the J gene TRBJ2-1, with TRBD1 matching over 8 bases. With 0 bases clipped from V and 5 bases from J, the junction kept 9 bases outside the gene matches. CDR1 is KGHSH and CDR2 is LQKENI in the germline V gene. There are 17 residues in the CDR3. The CDR3 sequence: CASSPPRAGGNNNEQFF. CDR3 in DNA: TGTGCCAGCTCACCACCAAGGGCAGGGGGCAACAACAATGAGCAGTTCTTC.

This clone was found once. V and J are TRBV6-6 and TRBJ2-7; D is perhaps TRBD1 (6 bases). This CDR3 has 14 residues. V was clipped by 5 bases and J by 0 bases, with 11 bases between them. CDR1 is MNHNY, CDR2 SVGAGI, per germline (reference sequence). CDR3 in amino acids: CASSNDRSSYEQYF. DNA for the CDR3: TGTGCCAGCAGTAACGACAGGAGCTCCTACGAGCAGTACTTC.

This clone was observed a handful of times. The V call is TRBV7-2, the J call TRBJ1-3, with D unresolved. The CDR3 sequence is 14 residues long. The germline CDR1 and CDR2 sequences are SGHTA and FQGNSA. Trimming pared 5 bases from V and 0 bases from J, leaving 8 bases between. This CDR3 reads CASSPEASGNTIYF. The CDR3 coding sequence is TGTGCCAGCAGCCCAGAGGCCTCTGGAAACACCATATATTTT.

This clone was detected a few times. The chain carries TRBV7-6 and TRBJ2-3, with TRBD2 matching 7 bases. The V gene end was trimmed by 2 bases and the J gene end by 3 bases; junction bases not matched to a gene: 5. The CDR3 sequence is 15 residues long. Germline V gives CDR1 SGHVS, CDR2 FNYEAQ. CDR3 DNA: TGTGCCAGCAGCTTAACGGGGGGTTGGACAGATACGCAGTATTTT. As protein: CASSLTGGWTDTQYF.

J is TRBJ1-2 and V is TRBV6-5; D possibly corresponds to TRBD1 (6 bases). Germline V gene data show CDR1 as MNHEY and CDR2 as SVGAGI. V was shortened by 7 bases and J by 5 bases, with 8 bases between the two germline ends. The CDR3 extends over 11 amino acids. This CDR3 reads CASTGAYGYTF. The DNA for the CDR3 is TGTGCCAGCACAGGGGCGTATGGCTACACCTTC.

The genes are TRBV11-2 and TRBJ2-4; D is uncertain. Looked up from germline, CDR1 is SGHAT and CDR2 is FQNNGV. Deletions cut 5 bases from V and 1 base from J, with 6 bases between. The CDR3 contains 13 residues. This CDR3 reads CASSPLAKNIQYF. In DNA, the CDR3 is TGTGCCAGCAGCCCACTTGCCAAAAACATTCAGTACTTC.

V is TRBV6-6 and J is TRBJ2-6; D uncertain. Trimming left V 2 bases short and J 4 bases short, with 9 bases between. Germline-derived CDR1 and CDR2 are MNHNY and SVGAGI (reference sequence). The CDR3 consists of 15 residues. CDR3 region: CASSYTAAGANVLTF. The DNA of the CDR3 is TGTGCCAGCAGTTACACGGCAGCGGGGGCCAACGTCCTGACTTTC.

The V call is TRBV5-4, the J call TRBJ2-6, with D perhaps TRBD2 (5 bases). The CDR3 sequence is 15 residues long. Germline CDR1 SGHNT, CDR2 YYREEE (reference sequence). The germline V and J ends were trimmed by 4 bases and 0 bases, with 8 bases remaining between them. This chain's CDR3 is CASSLDYSGANVLTF. The DNA for the CDR3 is TGTGCCAGCAGCCTTGACTACTCTGGGGCCAACGTCCTGACTTTC.

This chain connects TRBV7-9 to TRBJ2-5; 7 positions agree with TRBD1. Germline-derived CDR1 and CDR2 are SEHNR and FQNEAQ (reference sequence). The CDR3 is 15 residues long. With 4 bases clipped from V and 2 bases from J, the junction kept 7 bases outside the gene matches. CDR3 sequence reads: CASSSYRQGQETQYF. The CDR3 DNA follows: TGTGCCAGCAGCTCCTATAGACAGGGTCAAGAGACCCAGTACTTC.